These T cell receptor beta chains were read from a single sample in a study of T cell responses to AZD1222 COVID-19 vaccine. The repertoire was sequenced with immunoSEQ multiplex PCR; TCRdb's copy has only in-frame clones and lacks some. The sample shows 100,000 to 150,000 clones, less than 90% of them seen only once. Specimen: peripheral blood, collected on day 0 of AZD1222 vaccination. These TCRs come from an adult in good health. CDR3s include the opening cysteine and the closing phenylalanine or tryptophan. A D gene is named only where the DNA matches it firmly. Clone sizes are given selectively: once, few, many, or a class where the clone is expanded.

v_gene: TRBV6-5; j_gene: TRBJ2-7; abundance: NA; d_gene: TRBD1; len: 15; CDR3nt: TGTGCCAGCAGTTCCCGGGACAGGCGCCCCTACGAGCAGTACTTC; CDR3aa: CASSSRDRRPYEQYF
v_gene: TRBV19; j_gene: TRBJ1-2; abundance: NA; d_gene: NA; len: 13; CDR3nt: TGTGCCAGTGGACGCCGGGACACCTATGGCTACACCTTC; CDR3aa: CASGRRDTYGYTF
v_gene: TRBV19; j_gene: TRBJ2-7; abundance: NA; d_gene: NA; len: 16; CDR3nt: TGTGCCAGTAGTATAGCACCGACCCAACACTCCTACGAGCAGTACTTC; CDR3aa: CASSIAPTQHSYEQYF
v_gene: TRBV28; j_gene: TRBJ1-2; abundance: NA; d_gene: TRBD1; len: 15; CDR3nt: TGTGCCAGCAGTTTAGGGAGACAGGGTCACTATGGCTACACCTTC; CDR3aa: CASSLGRQGHYGYTF
v_gene: TRBV5-3; j_gene: TRBJ2-7; abundance: NA; d_gene: NA; len: 12; CDR3nt: TGTGCCTGCTTGGGCCATTCTAACGAGCAGTACTTC; CDR3aa: CACLGHSNEQYF
v_gene: TRBV7-8; j_gene: TRBJ2-5; abundance: NA; d_gene: NA; len: 14; CDR3nt: TGTGCCAGCAGCTTAGCTGGAGGACCGGAGACCCAGTACTTC; CDR3aa: CASSLAGGPETQYF
v_gene: TRBV20-1; j_gene: TRBJ1-5; abundance: NA; d_gene: NA; len: 14; CDR3nt: TGCAGTGCTAGTAAAGGGGGTCCCAATCAGCCCCAGCATTTT; CDR3aa: CSASKGGPNQPQHF
v_gene: TRBV4-2; j_gene: TRBJ2-5; abundance: NA; d_gene: TRBD1; len: 14; CDR3nt: TGTGCCAGCAGCCAACAGGGGGCCCAAGAGACCCAGTACTTC; CDR3aa: CASSQQGAQETQYF
v_gene: TRBV5-1; j_gene: TRBJ1-4; abundance: few; d_gene: NA; len: 15; CDR3nt: TGCGCCAGCAGCCCCAACAGGGCAAGTAATGAAAAACTGTTTTTT; CDR3aa: CASSPNRASNEKLFF
v_gene: TRBV18; j_gene: TRBJ2-7; abundance: NA; d_gene: NA; len: 12; CDR3nt: TGTGCCAGCTCACCAGTCAGCTACGAGCAGTACTTC; CDR3aa: CASSPVSYEQYF
v_gene: TRBV5-4; j_gene: TRBJ2-5; abundance: NA; d_gene: TRBD1; len: 14; CDR3nt: TGTGCCAGCAGCTGGGACAGGTCAGAGCTGTCCCAGTACTTC; CDR3aa: CASSWDRSELSQYF
v_gene: TRBV29-1; j_gene: TRBJ2-1; abundance: once; d_gene: TRBD2; len: 16; CDR3nt: TGCAGCGTTGAAAGTTCTACTAGCGGGGACCCCTATGAGCAGTTCTTC; CDR3aa: CSVESSTSGDPYEQFF
v_gene: TRBV19; j_gene: TRBJ2-7; abundance: NA; d_gene: NA; len: 14; CDR3nt: TGTGCCAGTAGTTGGGGAGCGGCAACCTACGAGCAGTACTTC; CDR3aa: CASSWGAATYEQYF
v_gene: TRBV27; j_gene: TRBJ1-1; abundance: NA; d_gene: NA; len: 12; CDR3nt: TGTGCCAGCAGGCAGGGGAACACTGAAGCTTTCTTT; CDR3aa: CASRQGNTEAFF
v_gene: TRBV4-1; j_gene: TRBJ1-1; abundance: NA; d_gene: NA; len: 13; CDR3nt: TGCGCCAGCAGCGTACATTCGAACACTGAAGCTTTCTTT; CDR3aa: CASSVHSNTEAFF
v_gene: TRBV12-3/TRBV12-4; j_gene: TRBJ2-2; abundance: NA; d_gene: NA; len: 13; CDR3nt: TGTGCCAGCAGTTCCGGAATGTCCGGGGAGCTGTTTTTT; CDR3aa: CASSSGMSGELFF
v_gene: TRBV11-3; j_gene: TRBJ1-4; abundance: few; d_gene: NA; len: 15; CDR3nt: TGTGCCAGCAGCCGCCGGACAGCAACTAATGAAAAACTGTTTTTT; CDR3aa: CASSRRTATNEKLFF
v_gene: TRBV7-2; j_gene: TRBJ1-5; abundance: NA; d_gene: NA; len: 14; CDR3nt: TGTGCCAGCAGCCCATCAGGGGGCAATCAGCCCCAGCATTTT; CDR3aa: CASSPSGGNQPQHF
v_gene: TRBV24-1; j_gene: TRBJ1-1; abundance: NA; d_gene: TRBD1; len: 13; CDR3nt: TGTGCCACCAGACAGGGGCCGAACACTGAAGCTTTCTTT; CDR3aa: CATRQGPNTEAFF
v_gene: TRBV6-6; j_gene: TRBJ1-6; abundance: NA; d_gene: NA; len: 15; CDR3nt: TGTGCCAGCAGTTACCACCCTCATATGAGCTCACCCCTCCACTTT; CDR3aa: CASSYHPHMSSPLHF
v_gene: TRBV7-6; j_gene: TRBJ2-7; abundance: once; d_gene: TRBD2; len: 14; CDR3nt: TGTGCCAGCAGCTTAATGCTAGCGGGAACCGAGCAGTACTTC; CDR3aa: CASSLMLAGTEQYF
v_gene: TRBV28; j_gene: TRBJ1-2; abundance: NA; d_gene: NA; len: 13; CDR3nt: TGTGCCAGCAGCCCAGGGGCTAACTATGGCTACACCTTC; CDR3aa: CASSPGANYGYTF
v_gene: TRBV5-4; j_gene: TRBJ2-2; abundance: NA; d_gene: TRBD1; len: 15; CDR3nt: TGTGCCAGCAGCGTACAGGGGGCTAACACCGGGGAGCTGTTTTTT; CDR3aa: CASSVQGANTGELFF
v_gene: TRBV2; j_gene: TRBJ2-7; abundance: NA; d_gene: NA; len: 11; CDR3nt: TGTGCGGGGGCTAGCCAGTACGAGCAGTACTTC; CDR3aa: CAGASQYEQYF
v_gene: TRBV18; j_gene: TRBJ1-1; abundance: NA; d_gene: NA; len: 15; CDR3nt: TGTGCCAGCTCACCGCCACAGGGAAGGAACACTGAAGCTTTCTTT; CDR3aa: CASSPPQGRNTEAFF
v_gene: TRBV27; j_gene: TRBJ2-5; abundance: once; d_gene: TRBD1; len: 14; CDR3nt: TGTGCCAGCAGGCCCGCAGGGGGCTCGGAGACCCAGTACTTC; CDR3aa: CASRPAGGSETQYF
v_gene: TRBV9; j_gene: TRBJ1-2; abundance: NA; d_gene: TRBD1; len: 17; CDR3nt: TGTGCCAGCAGCGGGGTCTCTACAGGGGAACATAACTATGGCTACACCTTC; CDR3aa: CASSGVSTGEHNYGYTF
v_gene: TRBV10-3; j_gene: TRBJ1-5; abundance: NA; d_gene: NA; len: 13; CDR3nt: TGTGCCATCAGTGAAAACAAGGATCAGCCCCAGCATTTT; CDR3aa: CAISENKDQPQHF
v_gene: TRBV3-1/TRBV3-2; j_gene: TRBJ1-3; abundance: NA; d_gene: NA; len: 14; CDR3nt: TGTGCCAGCAGCCCTCGGACCCTCGGAAACACCATATATTTT; CDR3aa: CASSPRTLGNTIYF
v_gene: TRBV9; j_gene: TRBJ2-5; abundance: NA; d_gene: TRBD2; len: 14; CDR3nt: TGTGCCAGCAACTTAGCGGGGGGGAGCGAGACCCAGTACTTC; CDR3aa: CASNLAGGSETQYF
v_gene: TRBV28; j_gene: TRBJ1-1; abundance: NA; d_gene: NA; len: 14; CDR3nt: TGTGCCAGCAGTTTGCGTCGACAGAACACTGAAGCTTTCTTT; CDR3aa: CASSLRRQNTEAFF
v_gene: TRBV10-3; j_gene: TRBJ2-1; abundance: NA; d_gene: TRBD2; len: 17; CDR3nt: TGTGCCATCAGTGAGGAGGTCGGGACTAGCGATGATGGTGAGCAGTTCTTC; CDR3aa: CAISEEVGTSDDGEQFF
v_gene: TRBV10-3; j_gene: TRBJ1-2; abundance: NA; d_gene: TRBD1; len: 13; CDR3nt: TGTGCCATCAGTACGGGACAGGGCGATGGCTACACCTTC; CDR3aa: CAISTGQGDGYTF
v_gene: TRBV7-9; j_gene: TRBJ2-3; abundance: NA; d_gene: TRBD2; len: 15; CDR3nt: TGTGCCAGCAGCTTGGGTGCGGGGGGGCCAGATACGCAGTATTTT; CDR3aa: CASSLGAGGPDTQYF
v_gene: TRBV7-9; j_gene: TRBJ1-2; abundance: NA; d_gene: NA; len: 12; CDR3nt: TGTGCCAGCAGCTTAGGGGGGAGAGGCTACACCTTC; CDR3aa: CASSLGGRGYTF
v_gene: TRBV4-1; j_gene: TRBJ2-3; abundance: NA; d_gene: TRBD1; len: 15; CDR3nt: TGCGCCAGCAGCTTTCGACAGGGGAGGTCAGATACGCAGTATTTT; CDR3aa: CASSFRQGRSDTQYF
v_gene: TRBV30; j_gene: TRBJ2-2; abundance: NA; d_gene: NA; len: 14; CDR3nt: TGTGCCTGGAGTTTGGACTTCAACACCGGGGAGCTGTTTTTT; CDR3aa: CAWSLDFNTGELFF
v_gene: TRBV7-2; j_gene: TRBJ2-1; abundance: NA; d_gene: NA; len: 15; CDR3nt: TGTGCCAGCAGCTTAGCCGGCAGGAACTACAATGAGCAGTTCTTC; CDR3aa: CASSLAGRNYNEQFF
v_gene: TRBV19; j_gene: TRBJ2-2; abundance: NA; d_gene: NA; len: 16; CDR3nt: TGTGCCAGTACCCCTCGCGGTGTAGCGAACACCGGGGAGCTGTTTTTT; CDR3aa: CASTPRGVANTGELFF
v_gene: TRBV21-1; j_gene: TRBJ2-7; abundance: NA; d_gene: NA; len: 12; CDR3nt: TGTGCCAGCTGGGGACCGAGCTGGGAGCAGTACTTC; CDR3aa: CASWGPSWEQYF
v_gene: TRBV7-9; j_gene: TRBJ1-6; abundance: NA; d_gene: NA; len: 17; CDR3nt: TGTGCCAGCAGCCCCGCCATACGGGCAGGGATTAATTCACCCCTCCACTTT; CDR3aa: CASSPAIRAGINSPLHF
v_gene: TRBV27; j_gene: TRBJ2-5; abundance: NA; d_gene: NA; len: 15; CDR3nt: TGTGCCAGCAGCTCGCAGCGGGTCGGCGAGGAGACCCAGTACTTC; CDR3aa: CASSSQRVGEETQYF
v_gene: TRBV4-2; j_gene: TRBJ2-3; abundance: NA; d_gene: TRBD2; len: 16; CDR3nt: TGTGCCAGCAGCTCCCGACTAGCGGGGGGGGCAGATACGCAGTATTTT; CDR3aa: CASSSRLAGGADTQYF
v_gene: TRBV6-5; j_gene: TRBJ1-3; abundance: NA; d_gene: NA; len: 15; CDR3nt: TGTGCCAGCAGTTACATGGCAGGGTCAGGAAACACCATATATTTT; CDR3aa: CASSYMAGSGNTIYF
v_gene: TRBV5-1; j_gene: TRBJ1-4; abundance: NA; d_gene: TRBD1; len: 16; CDR3nt: TGCGCCAGCAGCTTGATAATAGGACAGGGAGATGAAAAACTGTTTTTT; CDR3aa: CASSLIIGQGDEKLFF
v_gene: TRBV5-5; j_gene: TRBJ2-7; abundance: NA; d_gene: NA; len: 15; CDR3nt: TGTGCCAGCAGCTTCCGAGGGCAGCCCTCTGACGAGCAGTACTTC; CDR3aa: CASSFRGQPSDEQYF
v_gene: TRBV6-6; j_gene: TRBJ2-7; abundance: NA; d_gene: TRBD2; len: 17; CDR3nt: TGTGCCAGCAGTCGGTCAGCTCCGATAGCGGGGGGTTACGAGCAGTACTTC; CDR3aa: CASSRSAPIAGGYEQYF
v_gene: TRBV27; j_gene: TRBJ1-4; abundance: NA; d_gene: NA; len: 15; CDR3nt: TGTGCCAGCAGTTTAGTCGACAGCCCCAATGAAAAACTGTTTTTT; CDR3aa: CASSLVDSPNEKLFF
v_gene: TRBV9; j_gene: TRBJ2-7; abundance: NA; d_gene: NA; len: 12; CDR3nt: TGTGCCAGCAGCGACGTACTTGGCGAGCAGTACTTC; CDR3aa: CASSDVLGEQYF